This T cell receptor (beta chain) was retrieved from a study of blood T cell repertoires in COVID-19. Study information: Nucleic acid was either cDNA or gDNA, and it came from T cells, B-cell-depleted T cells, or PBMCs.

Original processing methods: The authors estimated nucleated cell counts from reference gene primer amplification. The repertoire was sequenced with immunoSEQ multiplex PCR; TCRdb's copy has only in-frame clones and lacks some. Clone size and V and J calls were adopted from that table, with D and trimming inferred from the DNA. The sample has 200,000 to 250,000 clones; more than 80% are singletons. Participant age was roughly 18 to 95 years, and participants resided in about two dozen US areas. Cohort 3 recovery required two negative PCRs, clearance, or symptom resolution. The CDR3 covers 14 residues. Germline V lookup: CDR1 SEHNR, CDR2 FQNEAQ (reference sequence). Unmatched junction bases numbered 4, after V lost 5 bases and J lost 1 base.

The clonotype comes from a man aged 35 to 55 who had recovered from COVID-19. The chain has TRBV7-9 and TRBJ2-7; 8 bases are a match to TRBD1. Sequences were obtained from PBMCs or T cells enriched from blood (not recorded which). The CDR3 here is CASSPRTGSYEQYF. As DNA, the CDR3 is TGTGCCAGCAGCCCCCGGACAGGGTCCTACGAGCAGTACTTC.